The 4 T cell receptor beta chains below were found in one sample sequenced in a study of T-cell memory formation after mild COVID-19. TCRdb ran MiXCR on the 5' RACE reads and lists one entry per CDR3 protein. There are approximately 480,000 distinct CDR3 sequences in the sample; about 20% occur only once, and approximately 13% lies in the top ten. Source material: PBMCs or a T cell subset sorted from them (not recorded which). The receptors shown here come from an adult woman who had mild COVID-19 (a few samples of this study predate the infection). Cell type and time point are not known.

The V and J genes are TRBV27 and TRBJ2-1, with D possibly being TRBD1 (5 bases). The germline CDR1 and CDR2 sequences are MNHEY and SMNVEV (reference sequence). Deletions cut 3 bases from V and 6 bases from J, with 15 bases between. This CDR3 contains 15 residues. The CDR3 DNA reads as TGTGCCAGCAGTTTCGACAGTACCAGGATCAATGAGCAGTTCTTC. Its translation is CASSFDSTRINEQFF.

This clonotype has more than one count but fewer than ten. The genes are TRBV29-1 and TRBJ2-7; D is uncertain. In germline, CDR1 is SQVTM, CDR2 ANQGSEA. The CDR3 consists of 13 residues. V gave up 4 bases and J gave up 3 bases, with 13 bases separating them. CDR3 protein: CSVGSLGNYEQYF. The CDR3 DNA reads as TGCAGCGTTGGGTCTCTAGGAAACTACGAGCAGTACTTC.

CDR3 residues: CSPAGSSYNSPLHF. CDR3 in DNA: TGCAGTCCTGCAGGGAGCTCCTATAATTCACCCCTCCACTTT. The chain joins TRBV20-1 to TRBJ1-6, with D possibly matching TRBD1 (5 bases). V gave up 8 bases and J gave up 0 bases, with 11 bases separating them. The CDR3 covers 14 residues. Germline V gives CDR1 DFQATT, CDR2 SNEGSKA (reference sequence).

The chain links TRBV6-6 to TRBJ1-4; 8 bases are shared with TRBD1. The length of the CDR3 is 17 residues. The J segment lost 8 bases and the V segment lost 0 bases, leaving 11 bases of the junction unmatched. Germline lookup yields CDR1 MNHNY and CDR2 SVGAGI (reference sequence). CDR3 in amino acids: CASSYSVPGQGWEKLFF. CDR3 nucleotide sequence: TGTGCCAGCAGTTACTCGGTCCCCGGACAGGGATGGGAAAAACTGTTTTTT.